This TCR beta chain is drawn from a study of blood T cell repertoires in COVID-19. Study as a whole: Sites in the United States, Italy and Spain provided acute and convalescent COVID-19 samples. T cells, B-cell-depleted T cells, or PBMCs provided the cDNA or gDNA that served as material.

Recruits, aged roughly 18 to 95 years, lived in under 25 US areas. J lost 3 bases, V lost 7 bases, and 4 bases had no gene match. Germline V lookup: CDR1 WSHSY, CDR2 SAAADI. The CDR3 length is 14 residues. Original methodology: Reference gene primer amplification yielded estimated nucleated cell counts. Some clones are missing from TCRdb's copy, which holds only in-frame ones; the method was immunoSEQ multiplex PCR. V and J calls and clone size come straight from that table; D and trimming were deduced from the DNA. The sample shows approximately 220,000 clones, about 90% of them seen only once. This chain uses TRBV10-2 with TRBJ1-1; 11 positions match TRBD1. The sequenced sample was PBMCs or T cells enriched from blood (not recorded which). This clonotype was sampled from a woman aged 30 to 39 with acute COVID-19. DNA for the CDR3: TGCGCCAGCACCGGGACAGGGGGGTACACTGAAGCTTTCTTT. This encodes CASTGTGGYTEAFF.